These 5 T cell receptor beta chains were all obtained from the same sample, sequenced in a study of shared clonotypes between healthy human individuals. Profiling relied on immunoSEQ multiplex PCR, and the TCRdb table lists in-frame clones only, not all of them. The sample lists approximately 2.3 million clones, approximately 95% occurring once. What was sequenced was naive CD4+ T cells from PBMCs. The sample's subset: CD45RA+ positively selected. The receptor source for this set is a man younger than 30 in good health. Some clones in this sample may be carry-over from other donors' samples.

DNA for the CDR3: TGTGCCAGAAGCTTGGGACATGCCACTCGGGGCACTGAAGCTTTCTTT. Translation: CARSLGHATRGTEAFF. The chain combines TRBV5-3 with TRBJ1-1, with no clear D. TRBV5-3 is an open reading frame whose function is uncertain. The CDR3 sequence is 16 residues long. Trimming shortened V by 0 bases and J by 4 bases, and 16 bases separated the two germline ends.

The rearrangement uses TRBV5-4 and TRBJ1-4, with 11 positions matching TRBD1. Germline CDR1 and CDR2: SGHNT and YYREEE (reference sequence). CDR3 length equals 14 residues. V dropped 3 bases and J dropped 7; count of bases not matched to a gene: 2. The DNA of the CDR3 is TGTGCCAGCAGCTGGGACAGGGGGGGTGAAAAACTGTTTTTT. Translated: CASSWDRGGEKLFF. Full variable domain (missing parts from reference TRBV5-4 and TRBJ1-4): ETGVTQSPTHLIKTRGQQVTLRCSSQSGHNTVSWYQQALGQGPQFIFQYYREEENGRGNFPPRFSGLQFPNYSSELNVNALELDDSALYLCASSWDRGGEKLFFGSGTQLSVL.

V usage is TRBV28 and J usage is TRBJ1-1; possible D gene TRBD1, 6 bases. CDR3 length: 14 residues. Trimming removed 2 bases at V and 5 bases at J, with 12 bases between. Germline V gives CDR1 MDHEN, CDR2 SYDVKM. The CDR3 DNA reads TGTGCCAGCAGTTTACCAGGGGTAAGGACTGAAGCTTTCTTT. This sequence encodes CASSLPGVRTEAFF.

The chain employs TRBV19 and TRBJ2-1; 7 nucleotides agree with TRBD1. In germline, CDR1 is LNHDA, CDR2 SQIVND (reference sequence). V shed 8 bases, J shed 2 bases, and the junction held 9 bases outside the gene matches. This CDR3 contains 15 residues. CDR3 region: CASSAGDRTYNEQFF. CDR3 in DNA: TGTGCCAGTTCTGCCGGGGACAGAACCTACAATGAGCAGTTCTTC.

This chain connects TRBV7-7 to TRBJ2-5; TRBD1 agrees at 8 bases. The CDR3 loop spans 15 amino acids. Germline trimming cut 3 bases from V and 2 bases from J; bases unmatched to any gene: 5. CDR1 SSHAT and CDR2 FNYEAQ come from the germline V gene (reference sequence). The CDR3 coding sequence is TGTGCCAGCAGCTTCCTACAGGGGGGACAAGAGACCCAGTACTTC. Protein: CASSFLQGGQETQYF. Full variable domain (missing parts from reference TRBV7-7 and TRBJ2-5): GAGVSQSPRYKVTKRGQDVTLRCDPISSHATLYWYQQALGQGPEFLTYFNYEAQPDKSGLPSDRFSAERPEGSISTLTIQRTEQRDSAMYRCASSFLQGGQETQYFGPGTRLLVL.